A selection of T cell receptor beta chains follows, all from one sample in a study of sequential checkpoint blockade in melanoma. The data were produced by immunoSEQ multiplex PCR, yet TCRdb's version contains in-frame clones alone and is incomplete. There are about 13,000 clones in the sample; almost 85% occur only once, and approximately 26% lies in the top ten. The sample in question was CD8+ T cells sorted from blood (inferred from file names), obtained from a patient given nivolumab and ipilimumab in sequence. Receptors were obtained from a human donor with melanoma. The CDR3 runs from the conserved cysteine through the conserved F or W. The D gene is left open where the match is weak. The size entry is marked missing in some rows and otherwise reads once, few, many or a size class.

d_call: TRBD1
v_call: TRBV5-4
j_call: TRBJ1-2
clone_size: few
cdr3_aa: CASSRTGGRDGYTF
cdr3_nt: TGTGCCAGCAGTCGCACAGGGGGCAGAGATGGCTACACCTTC

d_call: .
v_call: TRBV11-2
j_call: TRBJ2-7
clone_size: .
cdr3_aa: CASSLTREGPYEQYF
cdr3_nt: TGTGCCAGCAGCTTAACTAGGGAAGGGCCCTACGAGCAGTACTTC

d_call: .
v_call: TRBV18
j_call: TRBJ1-1
clone_size: .
cdr3_aa: CASSPPSGYTEAFF
cdr3_nt: TGTGCCAGCTCACCACCCAGTGGTTACACTGAAGCTTTCTTT

d_call: .
v_call: TRBV27
j_call: TRBJ2-1
clone_size: .
cdr3_aa: CASRIGQADLAELENKQFF
cdr3_nt: TGTGCCAGCAGGATTGGACAGGCCGACTTAGCGGAACTAGAGAATAAGCAGTTCTTC

d_call: TRBD2
v_call: TRBV5-1
j_call: TRBJ2-1
clone_size: .
cdr3_aa: CASSSPGLAGDLVSYNEQFF
cdr3_nt: TGCGCCAGCAGCTCTCCGGGACTAGCGGGAGATTTAGTGTCCTACAATGAGCAGTTCTTC

d_call: .
v_call: TRBV27
j_call: TRBJ2-7
clone_size: .
cdr3_aa: CASSPQGGGQYF
cdr3_nt: TGTGCCAGCAGTCCCCAGGGGGGCGGGCAGTACTTC

d_call: TRBD2
v_call: TRBV6-1
j_call: TRBJ2-3
clone_size: .
cdr3_aa: CASSEVAGGRPDTQYF
cdr3_nt: TGTGCCAGCAGTGAAGTGGCGGGGGGGCGCCCAGATACGCAGTATTTT

d_call: TRBD1
v_call: TRBV7-9
j_call: TRBJ1-5
clone_size: .
cdr3_aa: CASSFAGGNQPQHF
cdr3_nt: TGTGCCAGCAGCTTCGCAGGGGGGAATCAGCCCCAGCATTTT

d_call: TRBD1
v_call: TRBV4-2
j_call: TRBJ1-5
clone_size: .
cdr3_aa: CASSQNRGNNQPQHF
cdr3_nt: TGTGCCAGCAGCCAGAACAGGGGGAACAATCAGCCCCAGCATTTT

d_call: TRBD1
v_call: TRBV4-1
j_call: TRBJ1-1
clone_size: .
cdr3_aa: CASSQDRAGTEAFF
cdr3_nt: TGCGCCAGCAGCCAGGACAGGGCGGGCACTGAAGCTTTCTTT

d_call: TRBD2
v_call: TRBV9
j_call: TRBJ2-7
clone_size: once
cdr3_aa: CASSVGRSGTSREQYF
cdr3_nt: TGTGCCAGCAGCGTAGGGAGGTCCGGGACTAGTCGCGAGCAGTACTTC

d_call: TRBD2
v_call: TRBV2
j_call: TRBJ2-2
clone_size: .
cdr3_aa: CASTPGGTGELFF
cdr3_nt: TGTGCCAGCACCCCGGGGGGCACCGGGGAGCTGTTTTTT

d_call: TRBD1
v_call: TRBV5-1
j_call: TRBJ2-5
clone_size: few
cdr3_aa: CASSTSTGDGETQYF
cdr3_nt: TGCGCCAGCAGCACCTCGACAGGGGACGGGGAGACCCAGTACTTC

d_call: .
v_call: TRBV7-6
j_call: TRBJ2-7
clone_size: .
cdr3_aa: CASSPDYGSWYEQYF
cdr3_nt: TGTGCCAGCAGCCCAGACTATGGTTCGTGGTACGAGCAGTACTTC

d_call: TRBD2
v_call: TRBV28
j_call: TRBJ2-7
clone_size: .
cdr3_aa: CASSLGGLAYEQYF
cdr3_nt: TGTGCCAGCAGTTTAGGCGGACTAGCCTACGAGCAGTACTTC

d_call: TRBD1
v_call: TRBV27
j_call: TRBJ1-6
clone_size: .
cdr3_aa: CASTLTGGSPLHF
cdr3_nt: TGTGCCAGCACTTTGACAGGGGGCTCACCCCTCCACTTT

d_call: .
v_call: TRBV19
j_call: TRBJ1-1
clone_size: .
cdr3_aa: CASSTPPFFTAEAFF
cdr3_nt: TGTGCCAGTAGTACTCCCCCATTTTTTACGGCTGAAGCTTTCTTT

d_call: TRBD1
v_call: TRBV7-8
j_call: TRBJ2-1
clone_size: few
cdr3_aa: CASSLAGTGRNEQFF
cdr3_nt: TGTGCCAGCAGCTTAGCGGGGACAGGGAGGAATGAGCAGTTCTTC

d_call: TRBD2
v_call: TRBV29-1
j_call: TRBJ2-7
clone_size: .
cdr3_aa: CSVGGDEQYF
cdr3_nt: TGCAGCGTGGGGGGGGACGAGCAGTACTTC

d_call: TRBD1
v_call: TRBV6-9
j_call: TRBJ1-2
clone_size: few
cdr3_aa: CASSSLTGGLYGYTF
cdr3_nt: TGTGCCAGCAGTTCCCTAACAGGGGGCCTCTATGGCTACACCTTC

d_call: TRBD1
v_call: TRBV27
j_call: TRBJ1-2
clone_size: .
cdr3_aa: CATSGQATYGYTF
cdr3_nt: TGTGCCACCTCGGGACAGGCAACTTATGGCTACACCTTC

d_call: .
v_call: TRBV10-3
j_call: TRBJ2-7
clone_size: .
cdr3_aa: CAIMEDYEQYF
cdr3_nt: TGTGCCATCATGGAGGACTACGAGCAGTACTTC

d_call: .
v_call: TRBV29-1
j_call: TRBJ2-1
clone_size: .
cdr3_aa: CSVVGANIWSSYNEQFF
cdr3_nt: TGCAGCGTTGTAGGGGCGAACATTTGGAGCTCCTACAATGAGCAGTTCTTC

d_call: .
v_call: TRBV6-5
j_call: TRBJ2-7
clone_size: .
cdr3_aa: CASSYSSQGLAYEQYF
cdr3_nt: TGTGCCAGCAGTTACTCGAGTCAGGGGCTAGCCTACGAGCAGTACTTC

d_call: .
v_call: TRBV10-2
j_call: TRBJ1-2
clone_size: .
cdr3_aa: CASSRGGRENGYTF
cdr3_nt: TGCGCCAGCAGTCGAGGGGGGAGGGAAAATGGCTACACCTTC

d_call: TRBD1
v_call: TRBV5-1
j_call: TRBJ2-7
clone_size: .
cdr3_aa: CASSLFGTGYEQYF
cdr3_nt: TGCGCCAGCAGCTTGTTTGGGACAGGCTACGAGCAGTACTTC

d_call: .
v_call: TRBV7-2
j_call: TRBJ2-7
clone_size: once
cdr3_aa: CASSLDGPLAYEQYF
cdr3_nt: TGTGCCAGCAGCTTAGACGGCCCCCTAGCATACGAGCAGTACTTC

d_call: .
v_call: TRBV7-3
j_call: TRBJ2-7
clone_size: .
cdr3_aa: CASSLGYSYEQYF
cdr3_nt: TGTGCCAGCAGCTTAGGATACAGCTACGAGCAGTACTTC

d_call: TRBD2
v_call: TRBV9
j_call: TRBJ2-7
clone_size: .
cdr3_aa: CASSPSGTSGNLEQYF
cdr3_nt: TGTGCCAGCAGTCCCTCCGGGACTAGCGGGAATCTCGAGCAGTACTTC

d_call: .
v_call: TRBV7-2
j_call: TRBJ1-1
clone_size: medium-sized
cdr3_aa: CASSFGRGNTEAFF
cdr3_nt: TGTGCCAGCAGCTTTGGGCGGGGTAACACTGAAGCTTTCTTT

d_call: .
v_call: TRBV6-5
j_call: TRBJ2-7
clone_size: .
cdr3_aa: CASSYTGGPSEQYF
cdr3_nt: TGTGCCAGCAGTTACACCGGAGGGCCGAGCGAGCAGTACTTC

d_call: .
v_call: TRBV2
j_call: TRBJ2-5
clone_size: once
cdr3_aa: CASTPAQAQETQYF
cdr3_nt: TGTGCCAGTACCCCGGCGCAGGCACAAGAGACCCAGTACTTC

d_call: TRBD2
v_call: TRBV2
j_call: TRBJ2-1
clone_size: few
cdr3_aa: CASSTPTSGGAVSYNEQFF
cdr3_nt: TGTGCCAGCAGTACCCCAACTAGCGGGGGGGCCGTGTCCTACAATGAGCAGTTCTTC